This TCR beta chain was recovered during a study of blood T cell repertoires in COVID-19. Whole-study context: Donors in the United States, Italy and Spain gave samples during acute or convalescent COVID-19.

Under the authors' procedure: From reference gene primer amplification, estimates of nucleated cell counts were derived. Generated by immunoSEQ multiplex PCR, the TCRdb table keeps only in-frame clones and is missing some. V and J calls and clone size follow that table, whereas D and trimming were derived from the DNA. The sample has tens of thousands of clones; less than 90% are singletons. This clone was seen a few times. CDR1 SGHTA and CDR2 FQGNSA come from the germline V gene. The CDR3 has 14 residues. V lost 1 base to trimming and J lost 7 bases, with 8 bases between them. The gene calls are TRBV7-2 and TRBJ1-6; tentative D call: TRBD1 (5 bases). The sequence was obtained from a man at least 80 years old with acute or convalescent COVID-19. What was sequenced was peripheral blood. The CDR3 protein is CASSLVRGNSPLHF. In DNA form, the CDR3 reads TGTGCCAGCAGCTTAGTTAGGGGAAATTCACCCCTCCACTTT.